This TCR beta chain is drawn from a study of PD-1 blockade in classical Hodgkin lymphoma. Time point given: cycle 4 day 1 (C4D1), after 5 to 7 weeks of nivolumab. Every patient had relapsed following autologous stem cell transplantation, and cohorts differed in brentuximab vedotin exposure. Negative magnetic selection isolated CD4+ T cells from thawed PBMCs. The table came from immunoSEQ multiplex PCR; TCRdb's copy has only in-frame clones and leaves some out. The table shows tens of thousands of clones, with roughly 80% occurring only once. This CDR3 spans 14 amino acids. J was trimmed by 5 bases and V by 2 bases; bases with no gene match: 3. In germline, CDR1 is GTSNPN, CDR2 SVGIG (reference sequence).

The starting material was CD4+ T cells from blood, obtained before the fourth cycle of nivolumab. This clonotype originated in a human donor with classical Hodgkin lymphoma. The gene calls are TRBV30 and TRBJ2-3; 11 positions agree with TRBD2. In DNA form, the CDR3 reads TGTGCCTGGAGTCCAACTAGCGGGGGAGATACGCAGTATTTT. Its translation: CAWSPTSGGDTQYF.